Presented here are 6 T cell receptor beta chains from one specimen sequenced in a study of blood T cell repertoires in COVID-19. TCRdb keeps only in-frame clones here, not all; method: immunoSEQ multiplex PCR. The sample includes about 94,000 clones, about 80% seen only once; the top ten take around 17%. Sequencing input: peripheral blood. Receptor source: a human donor in a cohort sampled during active COVID-19.

V is TRBV6-5 and J is TRBJ1-2; weak D call: TRBD1 (6 bases). Deletions cut 7 bases from V and 5 bases from J, with 17 bases between. The CDR3 has 14 amino acids. The germline V gene has CDR1 MNHEY and CDR2 SVGAGI. This CDR3 reads CASTPGQGRYGYTF. As DNA, the CDR3 is TGTGCCAGCACCCCTGGGCAGGGGCGGTATGGCTACACCTTC.

The gene calls are TRBV2 and TRBJ2-1, with 7 bases aligning to TRBD2. With V trimmed by 2 bases and J by 10 bases, 11 bases remained unmatched. This CDR3 contains 15 residues. Germline-derived CDR1 and CDR2 are SNHLY and FYNNEI. The CDR3 bases are TGTGCCAGCAGTGAAATGGGGCTCTCCGGGGGGGAGCAGTTCTTC. It yields the protein CASSEMGLSGGEQFF.

The chain employs TRBV11-2 and TRBJ1-3; D gene uncertain. V lost 5 bases, J lost 7 bases, and 15 bases lay in between. CDR3 size: 14 residues. CDR1 and CDR2 from the germline V gene are SGHAT and FQNNGV. The CDR3 region is CASSPSNRGNTIYF. The CDR3 nucleotides are TGTGCCAGCAGCCCATCGAATCGAGGGAACACCATATATTTT.

V usage is TRBV24-1 and J usage is TRBJ1-3; 7 nucleotides align to TRBD1. The junction had 6 bases not matched to a gene; V was cut back by 4 bases and J by 4 bases. Germline CDR1 reads KGHDR; CDR2 reads SFDVKD. CDR3 length equals 15 residues. The CDR3 DNA reads as TGTGCCACCAGTGACCTGGACAGGTTCGGAAACACCATATATTTT. Protein product: CATSDLDRFGNTIYF.

The rearrangement joins TRBV29-1 to TRBJ2-4; 10 nucleotides agree with TRBD1. Germline CDR1 is SQVTM and CDR2 is ANQGSEA. V gave up 5 bases and J gave up 3 bases; unmatched junction bases: 1. The CDR3 has 13 amino acids. Here the CDR3 DNA reads TGCAGCGTTAGGACAGGGGGCAAAAACATTCAGTACTTC. Translated, it gives CSVRTGGKNIQYF.

This rearrangement joins TRBV28 to TRBJ2-6; D is undetermined. The length of the CDR3 is 16 residues. Trimming pared 5 bases from V and 2 bases from J, leaving 13 bases between. Germline V gene data show CDR1 as MDHEN and CDR2 as SYDVKM. The CDR3 loop is CASSRGGVTGANVLTF. The CDR3 DNA sequence: TGTGCCAGCAGTAGAGGCGGAGTAACTGGGGCCAACGTCCTGACTTTC.